The clone carrying this T cell receptor beta chain was found many times. The antigen is undetermined. This sample was taken from a study of T cells after yellow fever vaccination. Overall study: It was SMART-Seq v4 Ultra Low Input that prepared the fractions with low cell numbers.

The CDR3 runs 15 residues. CDR1 and CDR2 (germline): MNHNS, SASEGT. Trimming stripped 6 bases from V and 0 bases from J, with 14 bases between. 5'RACE template switching generated TCR cDNA, adding a universal primer site and UMIs. TCRdb itself ran the 5' RACE reads through MiXCR, one entry per CDR3 protein. The sample carries over 100,000 distinct CDR3 sequences, roughly 8.4% recorded once. Overall study results and limits: Compared with primary, the secondary response was weaker and peaked at day 5, not 15. Most primary-vaccination clones reappeared after the booster (about 95% CD4, roughly 88% CD8).

The receptor was derived from a man in his thirties or forties who received the YFV17D yellow fever vaccine. The chain links TRBV6-1 to TRBJ1-2; D is perhaps TRBD1 (6 bases). The sample was CD8+ T cells sorted from PBMCs, taken 45 days after the yellow fever booster vaccination. The chain's CDR3 is CASSSDSVANYGYTF. The DNA for the CDR3 is TGTGCCAGCAGCTCGGACAGTGTAGCTAACTATGGCTACACCTTC.